The present entry profiles one TCR beta chain with its context. CDR1 KGHSH and CDR2 LQKENI come from the germline V gene. CDR3 length: 16 amino acids. V was trimmed by 4 bases and J by 3 bases, leaving 19 bases between them. This sample is drawn from a study of T cell changes during pregnancy in multiple sclerosis. The method was immunoSEQ multiplex PCR; TCRdb's version includes in-frame clones alone and lacks a portion of them. This table has about 110,000 clones, about 90% appearing once. This clonotype was sampled from a female donor with multiple sclerosis, enrolled in a pregnancy study. The starting material was peripheral blood, obtained after pregnancy. The chain is built from TRBV18 and TRBJ2-7, with D perhaps TRBD1 (6 bases). The CDR3 reads CASSQKTGSRGYEQYF. The CDR3 nucleotides read TGTGCCAGCTCACAAAAGACAGGTTCACGTGGCTACGAGCAGTACTTC.